The 16 T cell receptor beta chains below come from one sample, sequenced in a study of technical replicates of blood from a handful of donors. Sequencing was performed with immunoSEQ multiplex PCR; in TCRdb, only in-frame clones are kept and a portion is missing. The sample carries tens of thousands of clones, around nine tenths recorded once. What was sequenced was PBMCs. The receptors were gathered from a human donor in good health. Some clones in this sample may be carry-over from other donors' samples.

This clone came up once. CDR3 residues: CASSSGGAGYEQFF. CDR3 nucleotide sequence: TGCGCCAGCAGCTCTGGGGGGGCTGGCTATGAGCAGTTCTTC. The gene calls are TRBV5-1 and TRBJ2-1; D may be TRBD2 (7 bases). Looked up from germline, CDR1 is SGHRS and CDR2 is YFSETQ. CDR3 length: 14 amino acids. Deletions cut 3 bases from V and 8 bases from J, with 15 bases between.

The CDR3 region has the DNA TGTGCCAGCAGCTACTCCGGGACTATCGGGGAGACCCAGTACTTC. Its protein is CASSYSGTIGETQYF. The gene calls are TRBV7-3 and TRBJ2-5; TRBD2 agrees at 7 bases. The CDR3 runs 15 residues. V lost 4 bases to trimming and J lost 5 bases; unmatched junction nucleotides: 10. CDR1 SGHTA and CDR2 FQGTGA come from the germline V gene.

The chain carries TRBV7-2 and TRBJ1-5; D unresolved. The V and J ends lost 5 bases and 5 bases respectively, with 10 bases between them. The V gene's germline CDR1 is SGHTA and CDR2 FQGNSA. The length of the CDR3 is 13 residues. CDR3 sequence: CASSTRLDQPQHF. The CDR3 DNA follows: TGTGCCAGCAGCACCAGGTTAGATCAGCCCCAGCATTTT.

The CDR3 DNA is TGTGCCAGCAGCACACCGTCGCAGGGGCTTAGTTCACCCCTCCACTTT. Its translation: CASSTPSQGLSSPLHF. This chain connects TRBV7-2 to TRBJ1-6, with D perhaps TRBD1 (6 bases). Germline-derived CDR1 and CDR2 are SGHTA and FQGNSA. This CDR3 has 16 residues. V was trimmed by 5 bases and J by 9 bases, leaving 20 bases between them. Full variable domain (outside the CDR3, taken from reference TRBV7-2 and TRBJ1-6): GAGVSQSPSNKVTEKGKDVELRCDPISGHTALYWYRQSLGQGLEFLIYFQGNSAPDKSGLPSDRFSAERTGGSVSTLTIQRTQQEDSAVYLCASSTPSQGLSSPLHFGNGTRLTVT.

This chain links TRBV19 with TRBJ2-5, with 10 nucleotides matching TRBD2. The germline gives CDR1 LNHDA, CDR2 SQIVND (reference sequence). The junction had 5 bases not matched to a gene; V was cut back by 4 bases and J by 3 bases. This CDR3 has 15 amino acids. In nucleotides, the CDR3 is TGTGCCAGTAGTACCCCACTAGCGGGAAAAGAGACCCAGTACTTC. As protein: CASSTPLAGKETQYF. Together with reference TRBV19 and TRBJ2-5, the CDR3 gives the full variable domain: DGGITQSPKYLFRKEGQNVTLSCEQNLNHDAMYWYRQDPGQGLRLIYYSQIVNDFQKGDIAEGYSVSREKKESFPLTVTSAQKNPTAFYLCASSTPLAGKETQYFGPGTRLLVL.

V and J are TRBV6-4 and TRBJ2-1; 11 bases line up with TRBD1. The V segment lost 11 bases and the J segment 7 bases; nucleotides outside the gene matches: 1. The CDR3 has 11 residues. The germline V gene has CDR1 MRHNA and CDR2 SNTAGT. The CDR3 sequence is CAGDRGNEQFF. CDR3 sequence (DNA): TGTGCCGGGGACAGGGGGAATGAGCAGTTCTTC.

The chain uses TRBV5-4 and TRBJ2-3, with 9 nucleotides matching TRBD2. The germline gives CDR1 SGHNT, CDR2 YYREEE (reference sequence). The CDR3 covers 17 residues. V shed 4 bases, J shed 2 bases, and the junction held 11 bases outside the gene matches. The CDR3 bases are TGTGCCAGCAGCCTAGCGGGGACCCGGGTCCCCACAGATACGCAGTATTTT. The encoded protein is CASSLAGTRVPTDTQYF.

The chain joins TRBV30 to TRBJ2-7, with 7 bases that match TRBD2. The CDR3 totals 13 residues. The germline V gene has CDR1 GTSNPN and CDR2 SVGIG (reference sequence). The V gene end was trimmed by 7 bases and the J gene end by 6 bases; junction bases not matched to a gene: 12. The CDR3 region has the DNA TGTGCCTTAAACCTACGGGGGAGGGGCGAGCAGTACTTC. Translating it yields CALNLRGRGEQYF. The full variable domain, rest sourced from reference TRBV30 and TRBJ2-7, is SQTIHQWPATLVQPVGSPLSLECTVEGTSNPNLYWYRQAAGRGLQLLFYSVGIGQISSEVPQNLSASRPQDRQFILSSKKLLLSDSGFYLCALNLRGRGEQYFGPGTRLTVT.

The V and J genes are TRBV7-2 and TRBJ2-3; D not resolved. CDR3 length: 12 residues. CDR1 is SGHTA, CDR2 FQGNSA, per germline. Trimming took 8 bases from V and 1 from J, leaving 7 bases between them. This CDR3 is CASGQGTDTQYF. For the CDR3, the DNA is TGTGCCAGCGGTCAGGGCACAGATACGCAGTATTTT. The full variable domain, completed using reference TRBV7-2 and TRBJ2-3, is GAGVSQSPSNKVTEKGKDVELRCDPISGHTALYWYRQSLGQGLEFLIYFQGNSAPDKSGLPSDRFSAERTGGSVSTLTIQRTQQEDSAVYLCASGQGTDTQYFGPGTRLTVL.

The genes are TRBV5-4 and TRBJ2-5; 8 bases are a match to TRBD2. CDR1 and CDR2 from the germline V gene are SGHNT and YYREEE (reference sequence). CDR3 length equals 16 residues. The ends lost 4 bases at V and 4 bases at J; junction bases unmatched: 12. The CDR3 DNA follows: TGTGCCAGCAGCCCGGGAGGGGGGCGCAGACGAGAGACCCAGTACTTC. Translation gives CASSPGGGRRRETQYF.

This chain joins TRBV7-6 and TRBJ2-2, with D possibly matching TRBD1 (6 bases). Trimming removed 11 bases at V and 7 bases at J, with 11 bases between. This CDR3 is built from 11 residues. From germline, CDR1 is SGHVS and CDR2 FNYEAQ. DNA of the CDR3: TGTGCCGGGGGCGAAGACGGGGAGCTGTTTTTT. This codes for CAGGEDGELFF.

This chain connects TRBV2 to TRBJ1-4; D ambiguous. This CDR3 comprises 15 residues. The V gene's germline CDR1 is SNHLY and CDR2 FYNNEI. Trimming left V 6 bases short and J 12 bases short, with 23 bases between. The CDR3 sequence is CASSGPGKRNIELFF. For the CDR3, the DNA is TGTGCCAGCAGCGGGCCGGGAAAGAGAAACATAGAACTGTTTTTT.

The chain has TRBV5-1 and TRBJ2-3; TRBD2 matches at 11 bases. The CDR3 length is 16 residues. V was clipped by 4 bases and J by 6 bases; unmatched bases: 10. Germline V gene lookup returns CDR1 SGHRS and CDR2 YFSETQ. CDR3 loop: CASSPLAGGLPDTQYF. In nucleotides, the CDR3 is TGCGCCAGCAGCCCATTAGCGGGGGGGCTGCCGGATACGCAGTATTTT.

V and J are TRBV10-3 and TRBJ2-3; possible D gene TRBD2, 5 bases. The CDR3 sequence is 15 residues long. V was trimmed by 7 bases and J by 0 bases, leaving 14 bases between them. Germline-derived CDR1 and CDR2 are ENHRY and SYGVKD. CDR3 loop: CAIKLGGPSTDTQYF. CDR3 in DNA: TGTGCCATCAAGTTGGGCGGGCCTAGCACAGATACGCAGTATTTT.

The chain carries TRBV2 and TRBJ2-1, with 10 bases identical to TRBD2. CDR1 is SNHLY, CDR2 FYNNEI, per germline. The V and J ends lost 7 bases and 4 bases, in that order; junction bases with no gene match: 7. The CDR3 consists of 15 residues. CDR3 sequence reads: CASKERAGGYNEQFF. The CDR3 DNA follows: TGTGCCAGCAAGGAAAGAGCGGGAGGGTACAATGAGCAGTTCTTC.

This rearrangement joins TRBV9 to TRBJ1-4; weak D call: TRBD1 (6 bases). The CDR3 is made up of 17 amino acids. From germline, CDR1 is SGDLS and CDR2 YYNGEE. V was pared by 4 bases and J by 4 bases, with 20 bases between. The CDR3 loop reads CASSIDRLPSSNEKLFF. CDR3 DNA sequence: TGTGCCAGCAGCATCGACAGGCTCCCCTCGAGTAATGAAAAACTGTTTTTT.